This TCR beta chain was sequenced for a study of blood T cell repertoires in COVID-19. Turning to the study itself: Acute and convalescent COVID-19 specimens originated in the United States, Italy and Spain. In each case, the material was cDNA or gDNA derived from T cells, B-cell-depleted T cells, or PBMCs.

Trimming took 8 bases from V and 3 from J; bases not matched to a gene: 6. The CDR3 has 14 amino acids. Germline-derived CDR1 and CDR2 are MDHEN and SYDVKM. There are a few counts of this clone. In the original workflow: Using reference gene primer amplification, nucleated cell counts were estimated. TCRdb's copy holds only in-frame clones and misses some; the assay was immunoSEQ multiplex PCR. D and trimming come from the DNA, and the V and J calls and clone size come from that table. The sample has about 170,000 clones, 82% seen once. This clonotype originated in a woman older than 75 with active or convalescent COVID-19. The sequencing input was peripheral blood. J is TRBJ2-1 and V is TRBV28; 8 bases agree with TRBD1. CDR3 residues: CASCTGGGYNEQFF. CDR3 sequence (DNA): TGTGCCAGCTGCACAGGGGGTGGCTACAATGAGCAGTTCTTC.